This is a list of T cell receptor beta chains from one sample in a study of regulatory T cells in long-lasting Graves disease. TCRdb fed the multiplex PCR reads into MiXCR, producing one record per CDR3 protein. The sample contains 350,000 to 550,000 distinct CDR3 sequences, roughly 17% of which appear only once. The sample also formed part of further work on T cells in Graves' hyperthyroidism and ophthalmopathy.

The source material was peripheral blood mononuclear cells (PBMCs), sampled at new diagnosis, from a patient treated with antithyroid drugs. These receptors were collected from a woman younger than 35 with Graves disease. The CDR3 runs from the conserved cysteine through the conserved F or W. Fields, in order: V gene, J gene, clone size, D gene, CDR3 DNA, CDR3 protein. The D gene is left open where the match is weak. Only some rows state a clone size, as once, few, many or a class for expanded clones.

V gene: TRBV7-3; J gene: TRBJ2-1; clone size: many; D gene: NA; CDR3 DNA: TGTGCCAGCAGCCGGGACTTCAATGAGCAGTTCTTC; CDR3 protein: CASSRDFNEQFF
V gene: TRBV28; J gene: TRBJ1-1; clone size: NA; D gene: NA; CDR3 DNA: TGTGCCAGCATTCCCAGGGGTACAGAGTCAGCTTTCTTT; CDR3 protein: CASIPRGTESAFF
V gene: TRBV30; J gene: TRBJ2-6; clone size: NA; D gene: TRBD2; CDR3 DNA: TGTGCCTGGGGGGCGGGAGCTGGGGCCAACGTCCTGACTTTC; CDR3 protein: CAWGAGAGANVLTF
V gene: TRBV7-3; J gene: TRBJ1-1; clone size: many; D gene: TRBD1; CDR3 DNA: TGTGCCAGCAGCTTAACGGGAACAGGGGGCACGGTGAACACTGAAGCTTTCTTT; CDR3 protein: CASSLTGTGGTVNTEAFF
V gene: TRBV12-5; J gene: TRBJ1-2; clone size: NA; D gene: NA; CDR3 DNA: TGTGCTAGTGGTTTGGACTGGTCAGATGGCTACACCTTC; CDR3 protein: CASGLDWSDGYTF
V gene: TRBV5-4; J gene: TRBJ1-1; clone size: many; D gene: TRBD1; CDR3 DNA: TGTGCCAGCAGCTACAAGGGGGCTGAGACTGAAGCTTTCTTT; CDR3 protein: CASSYKGAETEAFF
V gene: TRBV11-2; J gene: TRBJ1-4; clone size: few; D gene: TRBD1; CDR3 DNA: TGTGCCAGCAGCCGGGACAGGGGCAATGAAAAACTGTTTTTT; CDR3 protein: CASSRDRGNEKLFF
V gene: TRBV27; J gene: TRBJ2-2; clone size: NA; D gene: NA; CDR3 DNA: TGTGCCAGCAGGCTATACAGGGTTCAAGACGGGGAGCTGTTTTTT; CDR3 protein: CASRLYRVQDGELFF
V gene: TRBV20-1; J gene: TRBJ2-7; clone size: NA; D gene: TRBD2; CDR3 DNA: TGCAGTGCTAGGCCCAGCGGGACCGTCGGGCAGTACTTC; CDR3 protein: CSARPSGTVGQYF
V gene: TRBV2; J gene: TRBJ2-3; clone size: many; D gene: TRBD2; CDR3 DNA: TGTGCCAGCAGAAGACTAGCGGGAGATACGCAGTATTTT; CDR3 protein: CASRRLAGDTQYF
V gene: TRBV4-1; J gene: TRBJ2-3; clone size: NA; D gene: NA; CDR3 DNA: TGCGCCAGCAGGGAGTACAGCGTGGGGTCCACAGATACGCAGTATTTT; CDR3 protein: CASREYSVGSTDTQYF
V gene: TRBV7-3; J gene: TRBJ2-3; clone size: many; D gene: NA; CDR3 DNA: TGTGCCAGCAGTAGGGGCCTGGGCGGAAGCACAGATACGCAGTATTTT; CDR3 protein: CASSRGLGGSTDTQYF
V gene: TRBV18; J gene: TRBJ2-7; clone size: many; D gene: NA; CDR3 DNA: TGTGCCAGCTCTCATCCGGGACGCTCCTACGAGCAGTACTTC; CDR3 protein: CASSHPGRSYEQYF
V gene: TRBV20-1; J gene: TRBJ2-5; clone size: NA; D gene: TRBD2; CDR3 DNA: TGCAGTGCTAGAGAAGGCGGGAGAGCGAGCCAATACCAAGAGACCCAGTACTTC; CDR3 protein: CSAREGGRASQYQETQYF
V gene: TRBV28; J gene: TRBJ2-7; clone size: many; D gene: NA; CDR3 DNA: TGTGCCAGCAGTGGGGACACTTCCTACGAGCAGTACTTC; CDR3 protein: CASSGDTSYEQYF
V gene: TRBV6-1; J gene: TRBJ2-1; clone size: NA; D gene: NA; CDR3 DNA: TGTGCCAGCAGGAGACGGGACTCGTCCTACAATGAGCAGTTCTTC; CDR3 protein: CASRRRDSSYNEQFF
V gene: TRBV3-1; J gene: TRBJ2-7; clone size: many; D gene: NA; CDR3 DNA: TGTGCCAGCAGCCATCCGGGACCGTCAGCCTACGAGCAGTACTTC; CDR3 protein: CASSHPGPSAYEQYF